This TCR beta chain is drawn from a study of T cell repertoires in cytomegalovirus infection. Overall study context: Use of recently identified HLA-C-restricted and well-studied HLA-B-restricted CMV epitopes was part of the study. The public TCR beta signatures pointed to both CMV infection and matching HLA type.

TCRdb used MiXCR to reprocess the reads, holding one entry per CDR3 protein. The sample holds a few hundred thousand distinct CDR3 sequences, around two fifths seen once. Regarding the study as a whole: People with CMV and the relevant HLA were identified by cumulative public TCR beta family frequency. The ex vivo response showed dominance by HLA-C-restricted CMV-specific TCR beta clonotypes.

Worth noting for this clonotype: Its antigen is unidentified.

Sequenced here: cultured PBMCs, sampled from culture after CMV antigen stimulation. The receptor was isolated from a human donor in good health (CMV status not recorded). Some clones in this sample may be carry-over from other donors' samples.

The CDR3 DNA follows: TGTGCCATCAGTCGGACAGGGATTATGGATGAGCAGTTCTTC. This translates into CAISRTGIMDEQFF. The chain combines TRBV10-3 with TRBJ2-1; 8 nucleotides agree with TRBD1. With V trimmed by 5 bases and J by 8 bases, 8 bases remained unmatched. Germline assignment: CDR1 ENHRY and CDR2 SYGVKD. The CDR3 length is 14 residues.